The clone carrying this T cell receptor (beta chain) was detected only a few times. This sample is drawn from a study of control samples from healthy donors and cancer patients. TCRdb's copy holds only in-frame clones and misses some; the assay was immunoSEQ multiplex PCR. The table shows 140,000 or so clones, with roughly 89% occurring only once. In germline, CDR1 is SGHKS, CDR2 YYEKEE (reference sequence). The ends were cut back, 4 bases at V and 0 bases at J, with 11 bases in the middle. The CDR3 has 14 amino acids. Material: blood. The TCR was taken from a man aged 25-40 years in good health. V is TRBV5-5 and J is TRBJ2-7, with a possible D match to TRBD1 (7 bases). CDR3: CASSGGDSSYEQYF. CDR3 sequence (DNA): TGTGCCAGCAGCGGAGGGGACAGCTCCTACGAGCAGTACTTC.